What follows are 7 T cell receptor beta chains derived from one specimen sequenced in a study of T-cell reconstitution after alpha-beta-depleted transplantation in children. Notes on the study in general: A year had passed since transplant, and T-cell counts and diversity by then came mostly from newly produced T cells.

TCRbeta library preparation incorporated unique molecular identifiers. Each CDR3 protein gets one entry after TCRdb re-called the PCR reads with MiXCR. This table holds 250,000 to 300,000 distinct CDR3 sequences, over 7.5% found once. These TCRs are of unknown antigen specificity. Sequencing used peripheral blood, obtained 360 days after TCRalphabeta/CD19-depleted stem cell transplant. The receptors were sampled from a female patient between 2 and 15 years old who had a stem cell transplant for Fanconi anemia, so the T cells may come from the graft donor.

This clonotype came up many times. The V call is TRBV4-2, the J call TRBJ1-2; TRBD1 might be the D (6 bases). Germline V CDR1 and CDR2: LGHNA, YNFKEQ. The CDR3 is 14 residues long. V shed 0 bases and J shed 8 bases, with 13 bases lying between them. The CDR3 DNA reads as TGTGCCAGCAGCCAAGATTGGGGGGCTCGGGGCTACACCTTC. Protein product: CASSQDWGARGYTF.

CDR3 sequence: CASSTGGGGRQETQYF. CDR3 bases: TGCGCCAGCAGCACAGGGGGCGGGGGGAGACAAGAGACCCAGTACTTC. This rearrangement joins TRBV5-1 to TRBJ2-5; weak D call: TRBD1 (9 bases). The CDR3 sequence is 16 residues long. Germline CDR1 reads SGHRS; CDR2 reads YFSETQ. V was cut by 4 bases and J by 2 bases, with 18 bases left in between.

This clonotype was seen repeatedly, ten times or more. The chain combines TRBV5-1 with TRBJ1-5; 8 nucleotides align to TRBD1. The CDR3 is made up of 14 amino acids. Trimming took 4 bases from V and 6 from J; bases not matched to a gene: 6. The germline CDR1 and CDR2 sequences are SGHRS and YFSETQ. CDR3: CASSPGQGSQPQHF. The CDR3 DNA is TGCGCCAGCAGCCCCGGACAGGGAAGTCAGCCCCAGCATTTT.

This clonotype was seen a few times. The chain is built from TRBV14 and TRBJ1-1; D is undetermined. Trimming took off 6 bases at V and 2 bases at J, with 19 bases between the two ends. Germline CDR1 reads SGHDN; CDR2 reads FVKESK. The CDR3 has 16 residues. The CDR3 bases are TGTGCCAGCAGTGCTACAATTATAGGGATAAACACTGAAGCTTTCTTT. It encodes CASSATIIGINTEAFF.

This clonotype was detected many times. The rearrangement uses TRBV7-9 and TRBJ2-3; no firm D call. V lost 10 bases, J lost 2 bases, and 19 bases lay in between. Germline V gene data show CDR1 as SEHNR and CDR2 as FQNEAQ (reference sequence). This CDR3 is 15 amino acids long. In nucleotides, the CDR3 is TGTGCCACCACAAACGGTGGGGTGGACACAGATACGCAGTATTTT. This sequence encodes CATTNGGVDTDTQYF.

This clonotype was counted only a few times. The J gene is TRBJ1-1, the V gene TRBV27, with TRBD1 identical over 8 bases. V was pared by 5 bases and J by 3 bases, with 2 bases of the junction left unmatched. Germline V gives CDR1 MNHEY, CDR2 SMNVEV (reference sequence). This CDR3 is 13 amino acids long. CDR3 protein: CASSVDRDTEAFF. CDR3 in DNA: TGTGCCAGCAGTGTGGACAGGGACACTGAAGCTTTCTTT.

This clonotype was found many times. This sequence joins TRBV12-3 or TRBV12-4 and TRBJ2-5; perhaps TRBD2 as D (6 bases). The ends were cut back, 7 bases at V and 1 base at J, with 13 bases in the middle. The CDR3 extends over 14 amino acids. In DNA form, the CDR3 reads TGTGCCAGCACCCCTTTGGGGGGCCAAGAGACCCAGTACTTC. This encodes CASTPLGGQETQYF.